What follows are 22 T cell receptor beta chains derived from one specimen sequenced in a study of technical replicates of blood from a few donors. TCRdb keeps only in-frame clones here, not all; method: immunoSEQ multiplex PCR. Of some 54,000 clones in the sample, roughly 95% were seen once. The sample was PBMCs. All receptors derive from a human donor in good health. Some clones in this sample may be carry-over from other donors' samples.

The J gene is TRBJ2-7, the V gene TRBV5-1; perhaps TRBD1 as D (6 bases). There are 13 residues in the CDR3. Trimming removed 10 bases at V and 2 bases at J, with 16 bases between. CDR1 SGHRS and CDR2 YFSETQ come from the germline V gene. The CDR3 protein is CASSGASTYEQYF. CDR3 in DNA: TGCGCCTCCTCAGGGGCGTCGACCTACGAGCAGTACTTC.

This chain links TRBV4-1 with TRBJ1-5; D remains ambiguous. Germline CDR1 MGHRA, CDR2 YSYEKL. Trimming pared 2 bases from V and 1 base from J, leaving 9 bases between. This CDR3 has 15 amino acids. This chain's CDR3 is CASSQSSGSNQPQHF. For the CDR3, the DNA is TGCGCCAGCAGCCAATCTTCGGGAAGCAATCAGCCCCAGCATTTT.

V and J are TRBV6-1 and TRBJ2-4; TRBD2 matches 8 bases. CDR1 MNHNS and CDR2 SASEGT come from the germline V gene. Unmatched junction bases numbered 5, after V lost 4 bases and J lost 6 bases. This CDR3 region has 14 residues. CDR3: CASSGPGLANIQYF. The CDR3 DNA reads as TGTGCCAGCAGTGGGCCCGGACTAGCAAACATTCAGTACTTC.

The chain couples TRBV11-3 to TRBJ2-6; the match to TRBD2 covers 8 bases. CDR3 length equals 19 residues. V lost 5 bases and J lost 3; bases outside the gene matches: 15. Germline values: CDR1 SGHNT, CDR2 YENEEA. CDR3 DNA sequence: TGTGCCAGCAGCCGACCCAAGTGGCGGGGGGTGGGTGGGGCCAACGTCCTGACTTTC. It codes for CASSRPKWRGVGGANVLTF.

The V call is TRBV25-1, the J call TRBJ1-1; 7 nucleotides agree with TRBD1. The trim removed 6 bases at V and 1 base at J, leaving 8 bases unmatched. CDR3 length: 15 amino acids. Germline V CDR1 and CDR2: MGHDK, SYGVNS. CDR3 nucleotide sequence: TGTGCCAGCAGGCAAAGTGGGACAGAGAACACTGAAGCTTTCTTT. Amino acid sequence: CASRQSGTENTEAFF.

The gene calls are TRBV6-5 and TRBJ1-3; D perhaps matches TRBD1 (5 bases). Looked up from germline, CDR1 is MNHEY and CDR2 is SVGAGI. Deletions cut 3 bases from V and 4 bases from J, with 13 bases between. The CDR3 contains 15 residues. The CDR3 here is CASSYTGPGGNTIYF. CDR3 DNA: TGTGCCAGCAGTTATACAGGACCAGGAGGAAACACCATATATTTT.

The chain is built from TRBV5-1 and TRBJ1-3, with D possibly being TRBD1 (5 bases). CDR3 length equals 15 residues. Trimming shortened V by 4 bases and J by 0 bases, and 11 bases separated the two germline ends. Germline CDR1 SGHRS, CDR2 YFSETQ. In DNA, the CDR3 is TGCGCCAGCAGCCAGGGACTGATCTCTGGAAACACCATATATTTT. Protein product: CASSQGLISGNTIYF.

This clone occurred a few times. The chain joins TRBV4-1 to TRBJ2-1; TRBD2 aligns across 10 bases. Germline-derived CDR1 and CDR2 are MGHRA and YSYEKL. V gave up 3 bases and J gave up 3 bases; unmatched junction bases: 2. This CDR3 is built from 15 residues. CDR3 nucleotide sequence: TGCGCCAGCAGCCATTTAGCGGGAGGCTACAATGAGCAGTTCTTC. Its translation is CASSHLAGGYNEQFF.

V and J are TRBV27 and TRBJ2-7; 7 nucleotides line up with TRBD2. The CDR3 sequence is 14 residues long. The trim removed 4 bases at V and 6 bases at J, leaving 9 bases unmatched. Germline-derived CDR1 and CDR2 are MNHEY and SMNVEV (reference sequence). CDR3 bases: TGTGCCAGCAGTTCTCCTAATGGGAGGGGCGAGCAGTACTTC. This encodes CASSSPNGRGEQYF.

This clone was counted at least ten times. The gene calls are TRBV4-3 and TRBJ2-7; perhaps TRBD1 as D (5 bases). Germline CDR1 reads LGHNA; CDR2 reads YSLEER. Trimming took 1 base from V and 3 from J, leaving 13 bases between them. CDR3 length: 15 residues. For the CDR3, the DNA is TGCGCCAGCAGCCAAGTAATTGCCGACAGCTACGAGCAGTACTTC. Translation: CASSQVIADSYEQYF.

This chain links TRBV5-1 with TRBJ2-1, with a possible D match to TRBD1 (5 bases). The CDR3 spans 14 residues. V was shortened by 2 bases and J by 3 bases, with 9 bases between the two germline ends. Germline assignment: CDR1 SGHRS and CDR2 YFSETQ. The DNA for the CDR3 is TGCGCCAGCAGCTTAGCACAGGACTACAATGAGCAGTTCTTC. This gives the protein CASSLAQDYNEQFF.

The chain couples TRBV6-5 to TRBJ1-2, with 7 nucleotides matching TRBD1. Germline CDR1 MNHEY, CDR2 SVGAGI. CDR3 length: 14 residues. V gave up 6 bases and J gave up 4 bases; unmatched junction bases: 8. The CDR3 spells CASRTTQGIYGYTF. In DNA, the CDR3 is TGTGCCAGCAGAACCACACAGGGGATCTATGGCTACACCTTC.

This chain connects TRBV4-2 to TRBJ2-7; 10 nucleotides agree with TRBD2. The CDR3 spans 15 residues. CDR1 LGHNA and CDR2 YNFKEQ come from the germline V gene. Losses at the gene ends were 1 base for V and 2 bases for J; bases not matched to a gene: 2. In DNA, the CDR3 is TGTGCCAGCAGCCAAGTACTAGCGGGGACCTACGAGCAGTACTTC. This translates into CASSQVLAGTYEQYF.

The chain employs TRBV5-1 and TRBJ2-7; D not resolved. This CDR3 region has 12 residues. Germline V gene lookup returns CDR1 SGHRS and CDR2 YFSETQ. Trimming removed 1 base from V and 3 bases from J, with 5 bases in between. The CDR3 here is CASSLTDYEQYF. The CDR3 nucleotides read TGCGCCAGCAGCTTGACAGACTACGAGCAGTACTTC. The full variable domain, rest sourced from reference TRBV5-1 and TRBJ2-7, is KAGVTQTPRYLIKTRGQQVTLSCSPISGHRSVSWYQQTPGQGLQFLFEYFSETQRNKGNFPGRFSGRQFSNSRSEMNVSTLELGDSALYLCASSLTDYEQYFGPGTRLTVT.

The chain has TRBV11-2 and TRBJ1-1; D gene uncertain. CDR3 length equals 13 residues. The ends were cut back, 4 bases at V and 1 base at J, with 7 bases in the middle. Germline V gene sequence: CDR1 SGHAT, CDR2 FQNNGV. The CDR3 is CASSSQENTEAFF. CDR3 bases: TGTGCCAGCAGCTCGCAGGAGAACACTGAAGCTTTCTTT. The full variable domain, with the rest looked up from reference TRBV11-2 and TRBJ1-1, is EAGVAQSPRYKIIEKRQSVAFWCNPISGHATLYWYQQILGQGPKLLIQFQNNGVVDDSQLPKDRFSAERLKGVDSTLKIQPAKLEDSAVYLCASSSQENTEAFFGQGTRLTVV.

The chain couples TRBV7-8 to TRBJ2-7; 11 nucleotides line up with TRBD2. The CDR3 runs to 15 residues. Germline CDR1 is SGHVS and CDR2 is FQNEAQ. After removal of 6 bases from V and 0 bases from J, the junction contained 4 bases not matched to a gene. The CDR3 sequence: CASSQLAGASYEQYF. CDR3 DNA: TGTGCCAGCAGTCAACTAGCGGGGGCCTCCTACGAGCAGTACTTC.

The rearrangement joins TRBV6-5 to TRBJ1-1; possibly TRBD1 for D (5 bases). V was cut by 6 bases and J by 4 bases, with 12 bases left in between. The CDR3 loop spans 13 amino acids. Germline assignment: CDR1 MNHEY and CDR2 SVGAGI. The CDR3 DNA is TGTGCCAGCAGCCCGCAGGGAACCACTGAAGCTTTCTTT. It is translated as CASSPQGTTEAFF.

This rearrangement joins TRBV2 to TRBJ1-6, with TRBD1 identical over 7 bases. The J segment lost 4 bases and the V segment lost 5 bases, leaving 11 bases of the junction unmatched. This CDR3 is built from 17 residues. Germline V gene sequence: CDR1 SNHLY, CDR2 FYNNEI. The CDR3 DNA reads TGTGCCAGCAGTACAGGGGCGGGAAAGGGTTATAATTCACCCCTCCACTTT. Translating gives CASSTGAGKGYNSPLHF.

This chain links TRBV29-1 with TRBJ2-7, with D possibly being TRBD1 (6 bases). The ends were cut back, 0 bases at V and 7 bases at J, with 13 bases in the middle. Germline V lookup: CDR1 SQVTM, CDR2 ANQGSEA. The CDR3 loop spans 13 amino acids. CDR3 nucleotides: TGCAGCGTTGAAGAAGAAACAGGGTGGGAGCAGTACTTC. Its translation: CSVEEETGWEQYF.

The chain uses TRBV25-1 and TRBJ2-5; weak D call: TRBD2 (6 bases). This CDR3 is built from 13 residues. Germline V lookup: CDR1 MGHDK, CDR2 SYGVNS. The V end lost 4 bases, the J end lost 4 bases, and 10 bases lay between the germline ends. As DNA, the CDR3 is TGTGCCAGCAGTGCGGGACTTGCAGAGACCCAGTACTTC. It is translated as CASSAGLAETQYF.

The J gene is TRBJ2-2, the V gene TRBV9, with D unresolved. Germline V gene sequence: CDR1 SGDLS, CDR2 YYNGEE. Trimming took off 1 base at V and 1 base at J, with 5 bases between the two ends. The CDR3 sequence is 14 residues long. CDR3 coding DNA: TGTGCCAGCAGCGTACGTTGGAACACCGGGGAGCTGTTTTTT. Translation: CASSVRWNTGELFF.

This clone came up a few times. The CDR3 here is CASSQDRRTTSYNEQFF. CDR3 nucleotide sequence: TGCGCCAGCAGCCAAGATAGACGAACTACCTCCTACAATGAGCAGTTCTTC. This chain links TRBV4-1 with TRBJ2-1; D remains unclear. Trimming took 0 bases from V and 0 from J, leaving 12 bases between them. This CDR3 has 17 amino acids. Germline-derived CDR1 and CDR2 are MGHRA and YSYEKL.